This T cell receptor beta chain is from a study of blood T cells in healthy people across ages. CDR1 and CDR2 (germline): DFQATT, SNEGSKA (reference sequence). Trimming removed 0 bases at V and 2 bases at J, with 21 bases between. The CDR3 loop spans 18 amino acids. Primed by a sample-barcoded 5' primer and a J-beta primer mix, a second PCR proceeded for roughly 7 to 11 cycles. From the 5' RACE reads, TCRdb called clonotypes with MiXCR, one entry per CDR3 protein. The sample holds 540,000 or so distinct CDR3 sequences; roughly 48% are singletons and the top ten take around 23%. Peripheral blood was drawn, around 9.4 milliliters per donor.

The sequence derives from a man older than 75 in good health. The V call is TRBV20-1, the J call TRBJ2-3; tentative D call: TRBD1 (6 bases). Sample: blood. The CDR3, as DNA: TGCAGTGCTAGAGATAGCTCCGGCGACAGGTCTTACACAGATACGCAGTATTTT. Protein product: CSARDSSGDRSYTDTQYF.